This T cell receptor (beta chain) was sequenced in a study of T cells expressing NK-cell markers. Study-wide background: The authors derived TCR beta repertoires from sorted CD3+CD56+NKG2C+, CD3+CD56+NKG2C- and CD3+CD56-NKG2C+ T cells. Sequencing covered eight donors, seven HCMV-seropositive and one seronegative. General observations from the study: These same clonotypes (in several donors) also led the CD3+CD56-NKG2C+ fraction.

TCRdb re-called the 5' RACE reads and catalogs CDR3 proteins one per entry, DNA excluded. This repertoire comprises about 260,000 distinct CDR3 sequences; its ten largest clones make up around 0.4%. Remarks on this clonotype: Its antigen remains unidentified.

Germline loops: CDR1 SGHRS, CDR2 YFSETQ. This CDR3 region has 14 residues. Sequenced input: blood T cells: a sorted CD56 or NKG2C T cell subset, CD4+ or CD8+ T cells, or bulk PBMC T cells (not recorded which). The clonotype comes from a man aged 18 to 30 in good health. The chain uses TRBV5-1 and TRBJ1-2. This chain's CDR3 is CASSLAGVGSGYTF.